These 2 T cell receptor beta chains came from one sample sequenced in a study of blood T cell repertoires in COVID-19 (dated by TCRdb to 2020 to 2021). Library generation was performed with the immunoSEQ multiplex PCR assay. What TCRdb holds here is the immuneACCESS table cut down to in-frame rearrangements. Part of the clones is not present; checked against another copy, under half of the missing clones reflect an unresolved V gene, and the others are unexplained. In all, the sample holds 100,000 or so clones, and roughly 80% of those were seen once. The top ten clonotypes cover roughly a fifth of the sample. Material: peripheral blood. These receptor sequences come from a woman between 65 and 79 years old with acute or convalescent COVID-19.

This clone turned up a few times. The chain couples TRBV4-3 to TRBJ1-2; D ambiguous. The germline V gene encodes CDR1 LGHNA and CDR2 YSLEER. This CDR3 has 17 residues. The V gene lost 1 base and the J gene lost 7 bases, with 22 bases spanning the gap. The CDR3 loop reads CASSQGSLGRQRGGYTF. The DNA for the CDR3 is TGCGCCAGCAGCCAAGGCTCTTTAGGACGGCAGCGGGGTGGCTACACCTTC.

The V call is TRBV5-4, the J call TRBJ1-2; 10 bases map to TRBD1. The CDR3 is 14 amino acids. The V segment lost 8 bases and the J segment 7 bases; nucleotides outside the gene matches: 11. The germline V gene has CDR1 SGHNT and CDR2 YYREEE (reference sequence). Written as DNA, the CDR3 is TGTGCCAGTTTAGACCAGGGACAGGGGAGTGGCTACACCTTC. It codes for CASLDQGQGSGYTF.